This paragraph covers one TCR beta chain sequence. This clonotype occurred a few times. Its antigen has not been determined. Per-nucleotide qualities are absent, and no much larger clonotype sits a single base away. In the ophthalmopathy patients, disease was moderately to severely active, with a Clinical Activity Score of 3 or more, a NOSPECS grade of 4 or more, and a duration of less than 3 months. Any patient with an uncontrolled infection, another autoimmune disease, pregnancy or lactation was excluded. Diagnoses were established on the basis of clinical symptoms, serum thyroxine and TRAb, thyroid ultrasound, and orbital computed tomography. PBMCs were separated from 10 ml of fresh peripheral blood using Ficoll-Paque density gradient centrifugation. Total RNA was extracted with Trizol reagent, and quality was checked on an Agilent 2100 Bioanalyzer. The TCR beta CDR3 regions were amplified from RNA transcripts. A first-round RT-PCR of the TCR CDR3 used the HTBI primer set with the Qiagen OneStep RT-PCR kit. Libraries were constructed in a second round of multiplex PCR, after which size selection and purification were performed. Sequencing of the libraries was done on an Illumina HiSeq2000 using paired-end 100 bp reads. The original pipeline was this. SOAPnuke was used to process the raw data, with reads discarded if the reads contained adapters or uncalled bases, had a mean Phred below 15, or lacked an exact constant-primer or identifier match. High-quality paired reads were merged using COPE v1.2.5, and each unique nucleotide sequence was defined as a clonotype. Clonotypes were aligned to IMGT TRBV, TRBD and TRBJ reference segments using MiTCR v1.1. Analysis was restricted to V-J combinations with a frequency above 0.0001, which covered about 99% of repertoires. A TCS score was defined as the ratio of F50 (clonal expansion) to E x V (chaos), with BLOSUM62-based TCRdist applied between CDR3 peptides within each V-J. Welch's t-statistics and random forest reduced several hundred V-J features to 10 to 15, which were used in a naive Bayes classifier (R e1071). TCRdb redid the processing of the public reads, applying fastp at Q25 and MiXCR, and retained in-frame beta chains. Every distinct CDR3 protein forms one entry, paired with its most common genes and DNA. The V and J calls shown here were made by TCRdb, not taken from the authors' results. The sample records some 320,000 distinct CDR3 sequences, about an eighth of which are singletons. The leading ten clones occupy 34% of the sample.

The data belong to a study of T cells in Graves' hyperthyroidism and ophthalmopathy (dated by TCRdb to about 2019). A note on the overall study: Peripheral blood samples were taken at initial diagnosis, before any treatment was given. The study also compared thyroid tissue and blood T-cell repertoires from several Graves' hyperthyroidism patients. To identify distinguishing TCR V-J signatures, a discovery cohort of around 100 patients was used, comprising roughly 45 with Graves' ophthalmopathy and around 60 with stable Graves' hyperthyroidism. The paper describes TCR Vbeta CDR3 sequencing of about 140 peripheral blood samples, made up of about 40 ophthalmopathy patients, approximately 73 hyperthyroidism patients and 17 progressor patients. The 100 discovery patients were randomly split 7:3 into training and test sets. Following sampling, methimazole starting at 30 mg daily was given to hyperthyroidism patients, and high-dose intravenous methylprednisolone was given to ophthalmopathy patients. An independent validation cohort of around 19 hyperthyroidism patients and 17 patients who later progressed to ophthalmopathy tested prospective prediction of ophthalmopathy. Summary of the overall study and its limitations: A model built on a 13 V-J signature distinguished ophthalmopathy from stable hyperthyroidism, reaching 87.88% sensitivity and around 81% specificity in cross-validation and 80%/75% in testing. In validation, the model predicted progression to ophthalmopathy a median of about 5.9 months before onset, with 65% to 71% sensitivity and about 72% specificity. Most expanded thyroid clonotypes (frequency above 0.001) were also detected in blood, a finding suggesting that blood repertoires may reflect thyroid immune responses. No statistical method was used to set the sample size in advance, and investigators knew the group allocation.

From the germline V gene (reference sequence), CDR1 is MNHEY and CDR2 is SMNVEV. Measured from the cysteine to the phenylalanine, the CDR3 is 14 residues long. Here the CDR3 DNA is all that survives: 42 bases in frame from base 1. V was cut back by 2 bases and J by 8 bases, leaving a gap of 12 bases between them. Recombination joined TRBV27 with TRBJ1-4, with the D gene call left open. This clonotype originated in a middle-aged woman with Graves' ophthalmopathy. The material sequenced was blood. The bases read TGTGCCAGCAGTTTAGCTGGGTCTGGGGAAAAACTGTTTTTT. Translation gives CASSLAGSGEKLFF.